The rows below give T cell receptor beta chains drawn from one sample of a study of human T cells and chemical hapten exposure. A single record per CDR3 protein comes from TCRdb applying MiXCR to the RACE reads. The sample has 50,000 to 80,000 distinct CDR3 sequences, 11% seen once; the top ten hold roughly 2.3%. Sequenced material: whole blood, taken in connection with sensitization to the hapten diphenylcyclopropenone (DPC). Source of these receptors: a woman aged 30 to 39 with alopecia areata. Some clones in this sample may be carry-over from other donors' samples. CDR3s include the opening cysteine and the closing phenylalanine or tryptophan. A D gene is named only where the DNA matches it firmly. Where a row states a size, it is once, few, many or the class of an expanded clone; other rows omit it.

d_call,v_call,clone_size,j_call,cdr3_aa,cdr3_nt
TRBD1,TRBV6-1,few,TRBJ1-6,CASRLPGQGNSPLHF,TGTGCCAGCAGGTTGCCGGGACAGGGTAATTCACCCCTCCACTTT
-,TRBV29-1,few,TRBJ1-2,CSVDPGDRYGYTF,TGCAGCGTTGACCCTGGGGATAGATATGGCTACACCTTC
-,TRBV6-5,few,TRBJ1-3,CASSYGTLATGNTIYF,TGTGCCAGCAGTTACGGGACTCTGGCCACTGGAAACACCATATATTTT
-,TRBV20-1,few,TRBJ2-1,CSARVNNEQFF,TGCAGTGCTAGAGTTAACAATGAGCAGTTCTTC
-,TRBV6-5,-,TRBJ1-1,CASSYWSGRGTEAFF,TGTGCCAGCAGTTATTGGTCGGGGCGCGGGACTGAAGCTTTCTTT
TRBD1,TRBV28,many,TRBJ1-4,CASSAYGTANEKLFF,TGTGCCAGCAGTGCTTACGGGACAGCTAATGAAAAACTGTTTTTT
TRBD2,TRBV4-1,few,TRBJ2-1,CASSQVPGTSGRSSYNEQFF,TGCGCCAGCAGCCAAGTCCCTGGGACTAGCGGGAGGAGCTCCTACAATGAGCAGTTCTTC
TRBD1,TRBV5-1,few,TRBJ1-3,CASSFGDRVTGNTIYF,TGCGCCAGCAGCTTTGGAGACAGGGTAACGGGAAACACCATATATTTT
-,TRBV27,many,TRBJ2-3,CASSLSGETSTDTQYF,TGTGCCAGCAGCCTCTCGGGGGAGACTAGCACAGATACGCAGTATTTT
-,TRBV6-2/TRBV6-3,many,TRBJ2-1,CASSYSNWGGAYNEQFF,TGTGCCAGCAGTTACTCGAATTGGGGAGGCGCCTACAATGAGCAGTTCTTC
-,TRBV25-1,few,TRBJ1-6,CASSESLGGGSPLHF,TGTGCCAGCAGTGAATCCCTTGGGGGGGGTTCACCCCTCCACTTT
-,TRBV7-9,few,TRBJ2-1,CASRSARPGQFF,TGTGCCAGCAGATCCGCCCGGCCCGGGCAGTTCTTC
TRBD2,TRBV6-2/TRBV6-3,few,TRBJ2-2,CASSSTGLAAGYRNTGELFF,TGTGCCAGCAGTTCCACGGGACTAGCGGCGGGTTATCGCAACACCGGGGAGCTGTTTTTT
-,TRBV6-6,few,TRBJ2-3,CASSQVGLAADTQYF,TGTGCCAGCAGCCAAGTCGGGCTAGCTGCAGATACGCAGTATTTT
-,TRBV11-2,few,TRBJ2-7,CASSSTGVRYEQYF,TGTGCCAGCAGCTCCACCGGGGTCCGCTACGAGCAGTACTTC
-,TRBV3-2,-,TRBJ2-4,CASSQDLRPWVAKNIQYF,TGTGCCAGCAGCCAAGATCTTCGGCCATGGGTGGCCAAAAACATTCAGTACTTC
-,TRBV5-1,few,TRBJ2-5,CASSIQGFGETQYF,TGCGCCAGCAGCATCCAAGGGTTTGGCGAGACCCAGTACTTC
TRBD2,TRBV7-8,few,TRBJ2-5,CASSFIAGVQETQYF,TGTGCCAGCAGCTTCATAGCGGGAGTTCAAGAGACCCAGTACTTC
TRBD1,TRBV3-1,many,TRBJ2-7,CASSQRTGGYEQYF,TGTGCCAGCAGCCAACGGACAGGGGGATACGAGCAGTACTTC
-,TRBV6-2/TRBV6-3,-,TRBJ2-3,CASSPRGGTDTQYF,TGTGCCAGCAGTCCCAGGGGGGGCACAGATACGCAGTATTTT
-,TRBV6-7,many,TRBJ2-1,CASSREGKNEQFF,TGTGCCAGCAGTCGTGAGGGGAAGAATGAGCAGTTCTTC
TRBD2,TRBV6-6,many,TRBJ2-2,CASSPTSGRASSGELFF,TGTGCCAGCAGTCCTACTAGCGGGAGGGCCTCGTCCGGGGAGCTGTTTTTT